This TCR beta chain is drawn from a study of vaccination and CD4 T cells after COVID-19. Study-wide background: Convalescents were six males and four females, two of them Hispanic.

The J segment lost 2 bases and the V segment lost 4 bases, leaving 14 bases of the junction unmatched. Germline CDR1 MNHEY, CDR2 SVGEGT. CDR3 length: 19 amino acids. The treatment was: approximately nine-day PBMC culture with coronavirus spike peptide pools or control peptides (ViraFEST assay). Gathered ahead of the COVID-19 pandemic (2011-2018) were the CD4+ T cells of the unexposed donor. As for this clonotype: As yet, its antigen is unknown.

Sequencing of the DNA from cultured CD4+ T cells was carried out with the Oncomine TCR Beta short-read assay. TCRdb reprocessed the PCR reads via MiXCR and lists one record per CDR3 protein. Found here are 7,500 to 9,500 distinct CDR3 sequences, under 60% of them singletons; the top ten hold approximately 11%. Sequenced input: CD4+ T cells from blood, cultured in vitro. The chain combines TRBV6-2 or TRBV6-3 with TRBJ2-6; 7 nucleotides align to TRBD2. The clonotype comes from a human donor in good health. The CDR3 region is CASSFSLDKGGTGANVLTF. CDR3 sequence (DNA): TGTGCCAGCAGTTTTTCCCTGGACAAGGGAGGGACTGGGGCCAACGTCCTGACTTTC.